These 9 T cell receptor beta chains came from one sample sequenced in a study of cytomegalovirus exposure and HLA in healthy donors. The PCR had 60 Vbeta and 13 Jbeta primers. Libraries were prepared by immunoSEQ multiplex PCR; TCRdb keeps only in-frame clonotypes and omits some of them. The repertoire holds approximately 120,000 clones, with about two thirds as singletons. The specimen sequenced was PBMCs. These receptors were obtained from a woman in her 70s in good health and CMV-seropositive.

This clone was recorded a few times. This rearrangement joins TRBV7-2 to TRBJ2-7; 9 positions agree with TRBD1. From germline, CDR1 is SGHTA and CDR2 FQGNSA. The V segment lost 5 bases and the J segment 6 bases; nucleotides outside the gene matches: 8. The CDR3 has 14 amino acids. The CDR3 nucleotides read TGTGCCAGCAGCCCCCAGGGACAGGGCGCCGAGCAGTACTTC. This codes for CASSPQGQGAEQYF.

This chain uses TRBV19 with TRBJ2-6; 11 bases are a match to TRBD2. The CDR3 spans 19 residues. CDR1 is LNHDA, CDR2 SQIVND, per germline (reference sequence). Trimming at V came to 4 bases and at J to 0 bases, leaving 8 bases not matched to a gene. Here the CDR3 reads CASSRKLAGDRSGANVLTF. The CDR3 DNA reads TGTGCCAGTAGTAGGAAACTAGCGGGGGACCGCTCTGGGGCCAACGTCCTGACTTTC. The variable domain in full, with the rest retrieved from reference TRBV19 and TRBJ2-6, is DGGITQSPKYLFRKEGQNVTLSCEQNLNHDAMYWYRQDPGQGLRLIYYSQIVNDFQKGDIAEGYSVSREKKESFPLTVTSAQKNPTAFYLCASSRKLAGDRSGANVLTFGAGSRLTVL.

The gene calls are TRBV30 and TRBJ2-5, with D unclear. Germline V gives CDR1 GTSNPN, CDR2 SVGIG (reference sequence). The CDR3 spans 13 residues. V gave up 2 bases and J gave up 3 bases, with 10 bases separating them. CDR3: CAWSPENKETQYF. For the CDR3, the DNA is TGTGCCTGGAGTCCAGAAAACAAAGAGACCCAGTACTTC.

The chain combines TRBV4-1 with TRBJ1-1; no definite D call. The CDR3 totals 15 residues. The germline V gene encodes CDR1 MGHRA and CDR2 YSYEKL. The V end was cut by 2 bases, the J end by 1 base, with 11 bases between. CDR3 protein: CASSQIGEKNTEAFF. DNA for the CDR3: TGCGCCAGCAGCCAAATTGGAGAAAAGAACACTGAAGCTTTCTTT.

The chain's CDR3 is CASSPGTGGETQYF. CDR3 sequence (DNA): TGTGCCAGCAGCCCCGGGACAGGGGGCGAGACCCAGTACTTC. The gene calls are TRBV7-9 and TRBJ2-5, with 12 bases aligning to TRBD1. V shed 5 bases, J shed 5 bases, and the junction held 3 bases outside the gene matches. This CDR3 is built from 14 residues. Germline CDR1 SEHNR, CDR2 FQNEAQ (reference sequence).

The CDR3 reads CASSWTLDSRETQYF. The CDR3, as DNA: TGTGCCAGCAGCTGGACCCTGGACTCAAGAGAGACCCAGTACTTC. V and J are TRBV7-9 and TRBJ2-5, with D tentatively TRBD2 (5 bases). Germline-derived CDR1 and CDR2 are SEHNR and FQNEAQ (reference sequence). Trimming took off 4 bases at V and 4 bases at J, with 16 bases between the two ends. The CDR3 runs to 15 residues.

This clone was observed a few times. V and J are TRBV7-3 and TRBJ2-7; TRBD1 matches 9 bases. Germline V CDR1 and CDR2: SGHTA, FQGTGA. J gave up 5 bases and V 4 bases, and 15 bases lay outside the gene matches. There are 17 residues in the CDR3. CDR3 in DNA: TGTGCCAGCAGCTATTTATCAACCGGGACAGGGACCGACGAGCAGTACTTC. Translated: CASSYLSTGTGTDEQYF.

The chain links TRBV30 to TRBJ1-2; D is ambiguous. The CDR3 runs 14 residues. V lost 0 bases to trimming and J lost 7 bases, with 15 bases between them. Per the germline V gene, CDR1 is GTSNPN and CDR2 is SVGIG (reference sequence). CDR3 amino acids: CAWSVGEVALGYTF. The CDR3 bases are TGTGCCTGGAGTGTTGGGGAGGTTGCTCTTGGCTACACCTTC.

As regards this clone: Other nucleotide sequences from this sample produce the same CDR3. The V call is TRBV18, the J call TRBJ2-7; 11 bases agree with TRBD1. J was trimmed by 2 bases and V by 3 bases; bases with no gene match: 3. The CDR3 has 15 amino acids. Germline-derived CDR1 and CDR2 are KGHSH and LQKENI. This chain's CDR3 is CASSPGTGGTYEQYF. CDR3 nucleotides: TGTGCCAGCTCACCCGGGACAGGGGGGACCTACGAGCAGTACTTC.